This T cell receptor beta chain was sequenced during a study of OX40 agonist ivuxolimab in advanced cancers. Study-level findings and limits: Blood T cells, both CD4+ and CD8+, expanded clonally by week 6 at 0.1 to 3.0 mg/kg. Partly responding patients at 0.1-3.0 mg/kg showed some of the smallest clonal expansion.

Concerning this clone: Its antigen is still unknown.

Peripheral blood came from all dose cohorts at three timepoints. The V gene's germline CDR1 is SGHRS and CDR2 YFSETQ. V dropped 5 bases and J dropped 4; count of bases not matched to a gene: 3. This CDR3 contains 13 residues. The protocol was immunoSEQ multiplex PCR, while the TCRdb copy is restricted to in-frame clones and leaves out a portion. Seen here are 13,000 or so clones, approximately 78% observed once, and the top ten hold 44%. The source is an adult with an advanced solid tumor such as melanoma, head and neck, liver or kidney cancer. The chain has TRBV5-1 and TRBJ1-3; 7 bases match TRBD1. Source: CD4+ or CD8+ T cells sorted from blood, taken in a trial of the OX40 agonist ivuxolimab. CDR3 in DNA: TGCGCCAGCAGGTGGGACAGCGGAAACACCATATATTTT. Residues: CASRWDSGNTIYF.